The clone carrying this TCR beta chain showed up just once. The data were taken from a study of blood T cell repertoires in COVID-19. The authors' processing: Scientists estimated how many nucleated cells there were by amplifying reference gene primers. The method was immunoSEQ multiplex PCR; TCRdb's version includes in-frame clones alone and lacks a portion of them. For V, J and clone size, that table is used; D and trimming come from the DNA. The sample has over 25,000 clones, around 90% seen once; the top ten hold less than 1.2%. The germline CDR1 and CDR2 sequences are SGHNT and YYREEE (reference sequence). This CDR3 spans 15 amino acids. V trimming: 4 bases; J trimming: 4 bases; junction bases outside the gene matches: 7.

The chain joins TRBV5-4 to TRBJ1-2, with 10 bases identical to TRBD1. This TCR was sampled from a man aged 70 or older with active or convalescent COVID-19. Material: peripheral blood. This CDR3 is CASSARQGAGYGYTF. The CDR3 region has the DNA TGTGCCAGCAGCGCCCGACAGGGGGCGGGCTATGGCTACACCTTC. Together with reference TRBV5-4 and TRBJ1-2, the CDR3 gives the full variable domain: ETGVTQSPTHLIKTRGQQVTLRCSSQSGHNTVSWYQQALGQGPQFIFQYYREEENGRGNFPPRFSGLQFPNYSSELNVNALELDDSALYLCASSARQGAGYGYTFGSGTRLTVV.